The 13 T cell receptor beta chains reported below all come from one sample, sequenced in a study of early T cells in non-severe SARS-CoV-2 infection. TCRdb re-analysed the 5' RACE reads in MiXCR, keeping a single row per CDR3 protein. The top ten clones hold 9.5% to 15% of a sample with tens of thousands of distinct CDR3 sequences, roughly 6.2% of them seen once. The specimen sequenced was whole blood. The receptors come from an adult who was a healthcare worker with PCR-confirmed SARS-CoV-2 infection or an uninfected control (not recorded which).

This clonotype occurred many times. The chain is built from TRBV12-3 or TRBV12-4 and TRBJ2-1, with 9 bases lining up with TRBD2. This CDR3 region has 15 residues. Germline trimming cut 6 bases from V and 2 bases from J; bases unmatched to any gene: 5. CDR3 protein: CASSASGGTYNEQFF. As DNA, the CDR3 is TGTGCCAGCAGCGCGAGCGGGGGGACCTACAATGAGCAGTTCTTC.

CDR3 coding DNA: TGTGCCTGGAGTGCGAGAGCGAACACCGGGGAGCTGTTTTTT. Translated, it gives CAWSARANTGELFF. This sequence joins TRBV30 and TRBJ2-2; D uncertain. The germline V and J ends were trimmed by 1 base and 0 bases, with 6 bases remaining between them. In germline, CDR1 is GTSNPN, CDR2 SVGIG (reference sequence). This CDR3 contains 14 residues.

The genes are TRBV6-6 and TRBJ2-3; weak D call: TRBD2 (5 bases). Deletions cut 11 bases from V and 2 bases from J, with 11 bases between. The CDR3 runs to 12 residues. Germline CDR1 is MNHNY and CDR2 is SVGAGI (reference sequence). The DNA for the CDR3 is TGTGCCGTGAGGGCCTCCACAGATACGCAGTATTTT. The encoded protein is CAVRASTDTQYF.

This clonotype has ten or more counts. V and J are TRBV6-1 and TRBJ2-1; perhaps TRBD2 as D (6 bases). CDR3 length equals 15 residues. The germline V gene has CDR1 MNHNS and CDR2 SASEGT. V lost 2 bases to trimming and J lost 0 bases, with 8 bases between them. The CDR3 loop is CASSESGYSYNEQFF. The CDR3 DNA sequence: TGTGCCAGCAGTGAAAGCGGGTACTCCTACAATGAGCAGTTCTTC.

The chain has TRBV20-1 and TRBJ2-1; D is perhaps TRBD2 (6 bases). The CDR3 has 13 amino acids. With 5 bases removed from V and 6 bases from J, the gap between germline ends came to 14 bases. Germline V gives CDR1 DFQATT, CDR2 SNEGSKA (reference sequence). The CDR3, as DNA: TGCAGTGCTGGGGAGGCACTCATCAATGAGCAGTTCTTC. Its protein product is CSAGEALINEQFF.

This clonotype was seen repeatedly, ten times or more. The rearrangement uses TRBV5-4 and TRBJ1-6; TRBD1 might be the D (5 bases). The V end was cut by 4 bases, the J end by 0 bases, with 11 bases between. The V gene's germline CDR1 is SGHNT and CDR2 YYREEE (reference sequence). The length of the CDR3 is 16 residues. The CDR3 sequence: CASSLDRFSYNSPLHF. The DNA of the CDR3 is TGTGCCAGCAGCCTAGACAGATTCTCCTATAATTCACCCCTCCACTTT.

Many counts were recorded for this clonotype. The rearrangement uses TRBV19 and TRBJ2-1; a possible D gene is TRBD2 (6 bases). The CDR3 spans 20 residues. From germline, CDR1 is LNHDA and CDR2 SQIVND (reference sequence). Trimming removed 0 bases from V and 0 bases from J, with 21 bases in between. CDR3 sequence: CASSIDWGEPGGNSYNEQFF. The CDR3 DNA reads as TGTGCCAGTAGTATAGACTGGGGAGAACCCGGGGGAAACTCCTACAATGAGCAGTTCTTC.

In its sample, this clonotype was seen many times. This chain links TRBV6-5 with TRBJ2-3, with 8 bases aligning to TRBD1. V was clipped by 2 bases and J by 7 bases; unmatched bases: 5. Germline CDR1 MNHEY, CDR2 SVGAGI. The CDR3 contains 14 residues. The CDR3 DNA is TGTGCCAGCAGTTACAACCAGGGGGCGTATACGCAGTATTTT. This sequence encodes CASSYNQGAYTQYF.

This clonotype was found a few times. The chain carries TRBV7-6 and TRBJ2-7; D is perhaps TRBD1 or TRBD2 (6 bases each). V lost 2 bases, J lost 3 bases, and 14 bases lay in between. The CDR3 extends over 15 amino acids. Per germline, CDR1 SGHVS and CDR2 FNYEAQ. CDR3 coding DNA: TGTGCCAGCAGCTTAAGAAGGGGGAGGATCTACGAGCAGTACTTC. Encoded protein: CASSLRRGRIYEQYF.

This clonotype was observed a few times. The V and J genes are TRBV30 and TRBJ1-1, with 8 bases identical to TRBD1. CDR3 length: 12 amino acids. The germline gives CDR1 GTSNPN, CDR2 SVGIG (reference sequence). CDR3 residues: CAGADRVAEAFF. CDR3 sequence (DNA): TGTGCTGGAGCGGACAGGGTTGCTGAAGCTTTCTTT.

This clonotype appeared many times. V and J are TRBV11-2 and TRBJ1-1; TRBD1 is a possible D gene (5 bases). The CDR3 length is 11 residues. Germline CDR1 reads SGHAT; CDR2 reads FQNNGV. Trimming left V 5 bases short and J 9 bases short, with 10 bases between. CDR3 protein: CASSHRDQAFF. The DNA of the CDR3 is TGTGCCAGCAGCCACCGGGACCAAGCTTTCTTT.

J is TRBJ1-1 and V is TRBV9; unclear D gene. V lost 0 bases to trimming and J lost 3 bases, with 6 bases between them. CDR1 SGDLS and CDR2 YYNGEE come from the germline V gene. This CDR3 has 13 amino acids. CDR3 sequence reads: CASSVGAHTEAFF. As DNA, the CDR3 is TGTGCCAGCAGCGTAGGGGCCCACACTGAAGCTTTCTTT.

The V call is TRBV6-1, the J call TRBJ2-1, with D possibly matching TRBD2 (6 bases). The CDR3 is made up of 16 amino acids. Trimming took 5 bases from V and 0 from J, leaving 14 bases between them. Looked up from germline, CDR1 is MNHNS and CDR2 is SASEGT. Here the CDR3 reads CASSYRRESSYNEQFF. For the CDR3, the DNA is TGTGCCAGCAGTTACCGTCGGGAGAGCTCCTACAATGAGCAGTTCTTC.